The present T cell receptor (beta chain) was sequenced within a study of tumor and adjacent non-tumor tissue in lung cancer. Across the study: On average, productive TCRbeta reads reached about 4.17 million per sample.

A modified ARM-PCR protocol with three rounds of nested PCR amplified TCRbeta. TCRdb re-called the multiplex PCR reads through MiXCR, storing one row per CDR3 protein. The table records about 110,000 distinct CDR3 sequences, 84% of them present only once. On this clonotype: What it recognizes is unknown.

Overall study findings and caveats: In normal lung, the top 100 clones were significantly more dominant than in tumor. Significantly higher TCR diversity was found in tumor than normal lung.

RNA was extracted from bulk tissue without any cell sorting. The CDR3 has 15 residues. Germline V gene data show CDR1 as MNHEY and CDR2 as SVGEGT. Trimming stripped 5 bases from V and 10 bases from J, with 23 bases between. The chain carries TRBV6-2 or TRBV6-3 and TRBJ1-1; D gene unclear. The sequenced sample consisted of lung tumor tissue. The receptor comes from a man between 65 and 85 years old with non-small cell lung cancer. Here the CDR3 reads CASSHPGHRRAGAFF. In DNA, the CDR3 is TGTGCCAGCAGTCACCCGGGCCATCGAAGGGCGGGAGCTTTCTTT.